Presented here are 7 T cell receptor beta chains from one specimen sequenced in a study of shared clonotypes between healthy human individuals. Here immunoSEQ multiplex PCR was the method, and the copy in TCRdb shows in-frame clones only, minus some. The sample shows hundreds of thousands of clones, 70% to 80% of them seen only once. The source material was PBMCs. The receptors shown here come from a woman between 40 and 55 years old in good health. Some clones in this sample may be carry-over from other donors' samples.

The rearrangement links TRBV4-3 to TRBJ1-3; D is undetermined. In germline, CDR1 is LGHNA, CDR2 YSLEER. Trimming shortened V by 4 bases and J by 2 bases, and 12 bases separated the two germline ends. The CDR3 has 15 residues. The CDR3 protein is CASSLRYQTGNTIYF. Written as DNA, the CDR3 is TGCGCCAGCAGCCTGAGGTACCAGACTGGAAACACCATATATTTT.

The gene calls are TRBV5-1 and TRBJ2-5; the match to TRBD2 covers 9 bases. The last part of the DNA fits TRBJ2-7 better; the J call may be wrong. Per germline, CDR1 SGHRS and CDR2 YFSETQ. The CDR3 has 14 residues. The CDR3 here is CASSFDSGSYEQYF. As DNA, the CDR3 is TGCGCCAGCAGCTTCGATAGCGGGAGCTACGAGCAGTACTTC.

As for this clone: The same CDR3 can be traced to other DNA sequences in this sample. This chain joins TRBV27 and TRBJ2-5; TRBD2 matches at 14 bases. Germline CDR1 reads MNHEY; CDR2 reads SMNVEV (reference sequence). The CDR3 length is 15 residues. The trim removed 5 bases at V and 4 bases at J, leaving 3 bases unmatched. The CDR3 nucleotides are TGTGCCAGCAGTCTTGGGACTAGCGGGAGAGAGACCCAGTACTTC. This sequence encodes CASSLGTSGRETQYF.

The chain couples TRBV28 to TRBJ2-7; 10 positions match TRBD1. The CDR3 covers 18 residues. The junction had 16 bases not matched to a gene; V was cut back by 6 bases and J by 2 bases. The germline CDR1 and CDR2 sequences are MDHEN and SYDVKM. CDR3 DNA: TGTGCCAGCAGCTCCGGGACAGGGGCCTGGGGGACACCCTACGAGCAGTACTTC. Amino acid sequence: CASSSGTGAWGTPYEQYF. Full variable domain (rest looked up from reference TRBV28 and TRBJ2-7): DVKVTQSSRYLVKRTGEKVFLECVQDMDHENMFWYRQDPGLGLRLIYFSYDVKMKEKGDIPEGYSVSREKKERFSLILESASTNQTSMYLCASSSGTGAWGTPYEQYFGPGTRLTVT.

The genes are TRBV30 and TRBJ2-4; 8 nucleotides match TRBD2. The CDR3 spans 14 residues. V gave up 4 bases and J gave up 6 bases; unmatched junction bases: 8. CDR1 GTSNPN and CDR2 SVGIG come from the germline V gene (reference sequence). The CDR3 DNA sequence: TGTGCCTGGAATCCGGGAGGGCCCGGAAACATTCAGTACTTC. Amino acids: CAWNPGGPGNIQYF. Using reference TRBV30 and TRBJ2-4 for the parts outside the CDR3, the full variable domain is SQTIHQWPATLVQPVGSPLSLECTVEGTSNPNLYWYRQAAGRGLQLLFYSVGIGQISSEVPQNLSASRPQDRQFILSSKKLLLSDSGFYLCAWNPGGPGNIQYFGAGTRLSVL.

With respect to this clone: Other DNA sequences in this sample translate to the same CDR3. J is TRBJ1-4 and V is TRBV28; D unclear. The CDR3 runs 14 residues. Germline CDR1 and CDR2: MDHEN and SYDVKM. V lost 2 bases, J lost 5 bases, and 9 bases lay in between. This chain's CDR3 is CASSLVSPNEKLFF. CDR3 bases: TGTGCCAGCAGTTTAGTTTCCCCCAATGAAAAACTGTTTTTT.

This chain connects TRBV5-1 to TRBJ1-4; tentatively, D is TRBD1 (6 bases). CDR3 length: 17 amino acids. Looked up from germline, CDR1 is SGHRS and CDR2 is YFSETQ. Trimming shortened V by 0 bases and J by 0 bases, and 12 bases separated the two germline ends. The CDR3 loop reads CASSLVGGLATNEKLFF. The CDR3 nucleotides read TGCGCCAGCAGCTTGGTAGGGGGGTTAGCAACTAATGAAAAACTGTTTTTT.